This T cell receptor (beta chain) was found in a study of cytomegalovirus exposure and HLA in healthy donors. The study's findings and limits: It was reported in a later analysis that an Asian-associated ancestry cluster showed fewer N-insertions than the approximately 700-donor mean. Rare TCR sequences dominated, though some public TCRs recurred in many donors. Cytomegalovirus status was reportedly diagnosed by the classifier with high specificity and sensitivity.

Comment on this clone: Its antigen is undetermined.

Germline values: CDR1 MNHEY, CDR2 SVGAGI. Trimming stripped 5 bases from V and 5 bases from J, with 9 bases between. The length of the CDR3 is 12 residues. PCR used 60 Vbeta primers and 13 Jbeta primers. TCRdb's copy holds only in-frame clones and misses some; the assay was immunoSEQ multiplex PCR. The sample shows around 100,000 clones, 60% to 80% of them seen only once. The specimen was PBMCs. The sequence came from a male donor in good health and CMV-seropositive. The genes are TRBV6-5 and TRBJ2-5; D call uncertain. The CDR3 loop is CASSGRPETQYF. For the CDR3, the DNA is TGTGCCAGCAGTGGGCGTCCCGAGACCCAGTACTTC.